A single sample is the source of the 4 T cell receptor beta chains below, sequenced in a study of T cells in Graves' hyperthyroidism and ophthalmopathy. The CDR3 regions of TCR beta were amplified from RNA transcripts. First-round RT-PCR targeting the TCR CDR3 was performed with the HTBI primer set. TCRdb independently ran MiXCR on the multiplex PCR reads; one entry per CDR3 protein. The sample has a few hundred thousand distinct CDR3 sequences, about 45% seen once. The sample was peripheral blood or thyroid tissue (not recorded which). These receptors originate from an adult woman with Graves' disease, either hyperthyroidism or ophthalmopathy (not recorded which).

This clonotype was picked up many times. J is TRBJ1-3 and V is TRBV4-1; 7 nucleotides agree with TRBD1. After removal of 2 bases from V and 0 bases from J, the junction contained 4 bases not matched to a gene. Germline V gene sequence: CDR1 MGHRA, CDR2 YSYEKL. The CDR3 totals 16 residues. CDR3 DNA sequence: TGCGCCAGCAGCCAACCTCGGGACAGCTCTGGAAACACCATATATTTT. Protein: CASSQPRDSSGNTIYF.

The chain is built from TRBV5-6 and TRBJ2-2; 10 bases match TRBD2. Germline V gene sequence: CDR1 SGHDT, CDR2 YYEEEE. CDR3 length equals 15 residues. J was trimmed by 3 bases and V by 5 bases; bases with no gene match: 4. CDR3 sequence (DNA): TGTGCCAGCAGACCAGCGGGAGGGTACACCGGGGAGCTGTTTTTT. It is translated as CASRPAGGYTGELFF.

Concerning this clonotype: Since a much larger clone is just one base distant, this may be a read error. The gene calls are TRBV10-2 and TRBJ1-3; possibly TRBD1 for D (6 bases). The germline gives CDR1 WSHSY, CDR2 SAAADI. The length of the CDR3 is 14 residues. The CDR3 region has the DNA TGTGCCAGCAGTCCAGGGGTTGCTGGAAACACCATATATTTT. This encodes CASSPGVAGNTIYF.

This clonotype was counted many times. The chain uses TRBV7-9 and TRBJ1-4; possible D gene TRBD1, 5 bases. CDR1 SEHNR and CDR2 FQNEAQ come from the germline V gene (reference sequence). V gave up 8 bases and J gave up 2 bases, with 18 bases separating them. CDR3 length: 16 amino acids. This chain's CDR3 is CASRGRSAATNEKLFF. In DNA form, the CDR3 reads TGTGCCAGCCGGGGCCGCTCGGCGGCCACTAATGAAAAACTGTTTTTT.